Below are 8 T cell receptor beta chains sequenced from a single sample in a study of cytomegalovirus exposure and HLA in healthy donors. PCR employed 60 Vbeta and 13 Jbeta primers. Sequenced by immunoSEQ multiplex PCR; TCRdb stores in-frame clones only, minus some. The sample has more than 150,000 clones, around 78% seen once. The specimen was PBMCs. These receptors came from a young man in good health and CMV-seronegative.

The CDR3 DNA reads TGTGCCAGCAGCTTATCAGGGGGCACTGAAGCTTTCTTT. Protein sequence: CASSLSGGTEAFF. The chain carries TRBV7-3 and TRBJ1-1, with 7 nucleotides matching TRBD1. Germline CDR1 and CDR2: SGHTA and FQGTGA. CDR3 length equals 13 residues. V dropped 2 bases and J dropped 4; count of bases not matched to a gene: 1. The full variable domain, completed using reference TRBV7-3 and TRBJ1-1, is GAGVSQTPSNKVTEKGKYVELRCDPISGHTALYWYRQSLGQGPEFLIYFQGTGAADDSGLPNDRFFAVRPEGSVSTLKIQRTERGDSAVYLCASSLSGGTEAFFGQGTRLTVV.

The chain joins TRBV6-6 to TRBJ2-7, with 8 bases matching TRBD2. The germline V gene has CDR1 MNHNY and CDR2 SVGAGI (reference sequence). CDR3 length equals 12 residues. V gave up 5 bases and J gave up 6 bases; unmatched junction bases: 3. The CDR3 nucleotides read TGTGCCAGCAGTGAGGGACTAGGCGAGCAGTACTTC. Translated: CASSEGLGEQYF.

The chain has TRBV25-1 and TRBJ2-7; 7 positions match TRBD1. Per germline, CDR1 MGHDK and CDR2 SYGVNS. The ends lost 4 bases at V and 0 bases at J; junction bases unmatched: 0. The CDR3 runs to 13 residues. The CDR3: CASSGDSSYEQYF. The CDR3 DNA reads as TGTGCCAGCAGTGGGGACAGCTCCTACGAGCAGTACTTC.

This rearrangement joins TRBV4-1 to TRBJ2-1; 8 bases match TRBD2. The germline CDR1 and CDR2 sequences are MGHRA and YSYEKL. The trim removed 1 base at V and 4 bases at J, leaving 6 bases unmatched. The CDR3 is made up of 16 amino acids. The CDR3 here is CASSQGFGRGYNEQFF. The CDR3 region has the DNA TGCGCCAGCAGCCAAGGGTTCGGGAGGGGTTACAATGAGCAGTTCTTC.

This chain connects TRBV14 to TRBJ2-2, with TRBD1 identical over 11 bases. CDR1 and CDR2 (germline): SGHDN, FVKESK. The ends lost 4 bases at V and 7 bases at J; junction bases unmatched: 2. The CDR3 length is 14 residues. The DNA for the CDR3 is TGTGCCAGCAGCCGGGACAGGGGGATCGGGGAGCTGTTTTTT. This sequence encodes CASSRDRGIGELFF.

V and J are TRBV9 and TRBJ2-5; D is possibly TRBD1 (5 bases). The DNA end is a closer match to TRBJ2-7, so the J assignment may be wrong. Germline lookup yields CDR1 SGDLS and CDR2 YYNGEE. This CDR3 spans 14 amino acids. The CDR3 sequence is CASSAFQDSYEQYF. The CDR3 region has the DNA TGTGCCAGCAGCGCGTTCCAAGACAGCTACGAGCAGTACTTC.

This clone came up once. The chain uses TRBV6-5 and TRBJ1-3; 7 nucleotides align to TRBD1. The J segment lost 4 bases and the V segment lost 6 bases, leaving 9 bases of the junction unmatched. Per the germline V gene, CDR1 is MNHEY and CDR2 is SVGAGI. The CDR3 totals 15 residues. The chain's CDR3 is CASRPTGTSGNTIYF. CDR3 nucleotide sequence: TGTGCCAGCAGGCCGACAGGGACGAGCGGAAACACCATATATTTT.

Here the CDR3 DNA reads TGTGCCAGCAGTTTCACGGGTGTGGGCACAGATACGCAGTATTTT. Protein sequence: CASSFTGVGTDTQYF. The V call is TRBV28, the J call TRBJ2-3, with unresolved D. CDR1 MDHEN and CDR2 SYDVKM come from the germline V gene. The CDR3 has 15 amino acids. Between the trimmed V and J ends, which lost 3 bases and 1 base, there was a span of 11 bases.